These T cell receptor beta chains were read from a single sample in a study of T cell responses to AZD1222 COVID-19 vaccine. Repertoires were generated with immunoSEQ multiplex PCR, while TCRdb's copy carries only in-frame clones and drops some. The data show about 210,000 clones, around 94% seen once. Here the sequenced sample was peripheral blood, taken 28 days after the second dose of the MenACWY control vaccine. Receptors originate from an adult who received the MenACWY meningococcal vaccine as a control. Both conserved end residues are part of each CDR3. Fields, in order: D gene, clone size, V gene, J gene, CDR3 DNA, CDR3 protein. The D gene is left open where the match is weak. Clone sizes are given selectively: once, few, many, or a class where the clone is expanded.

d_gene: -; abundance: -; v_gene: TRBV28; j_gene: TRBJ1-2; CDR3nt: TGTGCCAGCAGTTCACAGGTGTACTATGGCTACACCTTC; CDR3aa: CASSSQVYYGYTF
d_gene: -; abundance: once; v_gene: TRBV24-1; j_gene: TRBJ1-5; CDR3nt: TGTGCCACCAGTGGACGGGGGCAGGGTAGCAATCAGCCCCAGCATTTT; CDR3aa: CATSGRGQGSNQPQHF
d_gene: TRBD1; abundance: -; v_gene: TRBV11-3; j_gene: TRBJ2-5; CDR3nt: TGTGCCAGCAGCCCAGGGACAGCTACTCAAGAGACCCAGTACTTC; CDR3aa: CASSPGTATQETQYF
d_gene: -; abundance: -; v_gene: TRBV28; j_gene: TRBJ2-7; CDR3nt: TGTGCCAGCAGCTCTCCAGGGGGGGGGAAATGGCAGTACTTC; CDR3aa: CASSSPGGGKWQYF
d_gene: -; abundance: -; v_gene: TRBV11-3; j_gene: TRBJ2-2; CDR3nt: TGTGCCAGCAGCTTAATGGCTGACGGGGAGCTGTTTTTT; CDR3aa: CASSLMADGELFF
d_gene: TRBD1; abundance: -; v_gene: TRBV18; j_gene: TRBJ1-6; CDR3nt: TGTGCCAGCTGGCCGGGACAGGAGTATTCACCCCTCCACTTT; CDR3aa: CASWPGQEYSPLHF
d_gene: -; abundance: -; v_gene: TRBV15; j_gene: TRBJ1-5; CDR3nt: TGTGCCACCAGCAGAGCTCAGGTGGGGGGCGCGCAGCCCCAGCATTTT; CDR3aa: CATSRAQVGGAQPQHF
d_gene: -; abundance: once; v_gene: TRBV6-5; j_gene: TRBJ1-1; CDR3nt: TGTGCCAGCATGGACGGGGGCATGGGGACTGAAGCTTTCTTT; CDR3aa: CASMDGGMGTEAFF
d_gene: TRBD2; abundance: once; v_gene: TRBV7-7; j_gene: TRBJ2-1; CDR3nt: TGTGCTAGCAGCACAGCGGGCGGGAGTGTCAATGAGCAGTTCTTC; CDR3aa: CASSTAGGSVNEQFF
d_gene: TRBD2; abundance: -; v_gene: TRBV5-4; j_gene: TRBJ2-7; CDR3nt: TGTGCCAGCAGCTTAGCTAGCGGGTACGAGCAGTACTTC; CDR3aa: CASSLASGYEQYF
d_gene: -; abundance: -; v_gene: TRBV6-4; j_gene: TRBJ2-6; CDR3nt: TGTGCCAGCAGTGACTCGCCTGGGGCCAACGTCCTGACTTTC; CDR3aa: CASSDSPGANVLTF
d_gene: TRBD1; abundance: -; v_gene: TRBV27; j_gene: TRBJ1-2; CDR3nt: TGTGCCAGCAGTTCCCCGGGACAGGGGGCTAGCCTGCATGGCTACACCTTC; CDR3aa: CASSSPGQGASLHGYTF
d_gene: TRBD1; abundance: -; v_gene: TRBV4-1; j_gene: TRBJ1-1; CDR3nt: TGCGCCAGCAGCCAAGCCGACAGGGTGGGGAACACTGAAGCTTTCTTT; CDR3aa: CASSQADRVGNTEAFF
d_gene: TRBD1; abundance: -; v_gene: TRBV5-1; j_gene: TRBJ2-1; CDR3nt: TGCGCCAGCAGCTTGTACTCCCCGGGACAGGGAACCTACAATGAGCAGTTCTTC; CDR3aa: CASSLYSPGQGTYNEQFF
d_gene: -; abundance: -; v_gene: TRBV5-6; j_gene: TRBJ2-1; CDR3nt: TGTGCCAGCAGCCCACAGGCTGGGGATGAGCAGTTCTTC; CDR3aa: CASSPQAGDEQFF
d_gene: -; abundance: -; v_gene: TRBV6-5; j_gene: TRBJ1-5; CDR3nt: TGTGCCAGCAGTTCGGGGGGCGCCCAGCATTTT; CDR3aa: CASSSGGAQHF
d_gene: -; abundance: once; v_gene: TRBV28; j_gene: TRBJ2-3; CDR3nt: TGTGCCAGCAGTTTCCCCGACACAGATACGCAGTATTTT; CDR3aa: CASSFPDTDTQYF
d_gene: TRBD2; abundance: -; v_gene: TRBV11-2; j_gene: TRBJ2-1; CDR3nt: TGTGCCAGCAGCTCCCCGGGACTAGCCCTTTTGGATGAGCAGTTCTTC; CDR3aa: CASSSPGLALLDEQFF
d_gene: -; abundance: -; v_gene: TRBV5-6; j_gene: TRBJ1-5; CDR3nt: TGTGCCAGCAGCCTGGGGGGGCCCCGGGGCAATCAGCCCCAGCATTTT; CDR3aa: CASSLGGPRGNQPQHF
d_gene: -; abundance: -; v_gene: TRBV12-3/TRBV12-4; j_gene: TRBJ2-2; CDR3nt: TGTGCCAGCAGTTTATTGGCCGGGGAGCTGTTTTTT; CDR3aa: CASSLLAGELFF
d_gene: TRBD1; abundance: -; v_gene: TRBV28; j_gene: TRBJ1-3; CDR3nt: TGTGCCAGCAGTTTAGGGGGACAGGATCACACCATATATTTT; CDR3aa: CASSLGGQDHTIYF
d_gene: -; abundance: -; v_gene: TRBV6-5; j_gene: TRBJ1-6; CDR3nt: TGTGCCAGCAGTTACTCTTTGGGGGGGGATTCACCCCTCCACTTT; CDR3aa: CASSYSLGGDSPLHF
d_gene: -; abundance: -; v_gene: TRBV10-3; j_gene: TRBJ1-1; CDR3nt: TGTGCCATCAGTGAGCCCCCCGGGACGGTAAGGGCCACTGAAGCTTTCTTT; CDR3aa: CAISEPPGTVRATEAFF
d_gene: -; abundance: -; v_gene: TRBV27; j_gene: TRBJ1-4; CDR3nt: TGTGCCAGCAGATATAGGAGAGCAACTAATGAAAAACTGTTTTTT; CDR3aa: CASRYRRATNEKLFF
d_gene: -; abundance: -; v_gene: TRBV19; j_gene: TRBJ2-1; CDR3nt: TGTGCCAGTAGTCCTGGGACGGGCTCCTACAATGAGCAGTTCTTC; CDR3aa: CASSPGTGSYNEQFF
d_gene: -; abundance: few; v_gene: TRBV5-1; j_gene: TRBJ1-4; CDR3nt: TGCGCCAGCAGCTTTTCGGGACAAGGGAAGGAAAAACTGTTTTTT; CDR3aa: CASSFSGQGKEKLFF
d_gene: TRBD1; abundance: -; v_gene: TRBV10-3; j_gene: TRBJ1-2; CDR3nt: TGTGCCATCAGTGAGGGCTACGGGACAGGCTATGGCTACACCTTC; CDR3aa: CAISEGYGTGYGYTF
d_gene: -; abundance: -; v_gene: TRBV27; j_gene: TRBJ1-5; CDR3nt: TGTGCCAGCAGTTTATCCTCGTTTCAGCCCCAGCATTTT; CDR3aa: CASSLSSFQPQHF
d_gene: -; abundance: -; v_gene: TRBV4-1; j_gene: TRBJ2-7; CDR3nt: TGCGCCAGCAGCCAAGGTGATCTAGCGCCCTACGAGCAGTACTTC; CDR3aa: CASSQGDLAPYEQYF
d_gene: TRBD1; abundance: -; v_gene: TRBV6-5; j_gene: TRBJ2-2; CDR3nt: TGTGCCAGCAGTTACCACAGGGGCCCCAACACCGGGGAGCTGTTTTTT; CDR3aa: CASSYHRGPNTGELFF
d_gene: -; abundance: -; v_gene: TRBV4-1; j_gene: TRBJ1-3; CDR3nt: TGCGCCAGCAGCCAGGCGGGGCTCTCTGGAAACACCATATATTTT; CDR3aa: CASSQAGLSGNTIYF
d_gene: -; abundance: -; v_gene: TRBV20-1; j_gene: TRBJ2-7; CDR3nt: TGCAGTGCTTCTATCTACGAGCAGTACTTC; CDR3aa: CSASIYEQYF
d_gene: -; abundance: -; v_gene: TRBV5-6; j_gene: TRBJ2-7; CDR3nt: TGTGCCAGCAGCACTGGGACAAAGGCCTACGAGCAGTACTTC; CDR3aa: CASSTGTKAYEQYF
d_gene: -; abundance: -; v_gene: TRBV4-3; j_gene: TRBJ1-1; CDR3nt: TGCGCCAGCAGCCAAGAAGGGTTTAGAACTGAAGCTTTCTTT; CDR3aa: CASSQEGFRTEAFF
d_gene: -; abundance: -; v_gene: TRBV6-5; j_gene: TRBJ1-1; CDR3nt: TGTGCCAGCTCCCGGGTGGGTGGCACTGAAGCTTTCTTT; CDR3aa: CASSRVGGTEAFF
d_gene: -; abundance: once; v_gene: TRBV5-1; j_gene: TRBJ2-5; CDR3nt: TGCGCCAGCAGCAGAAACCGGGAAAGAGGGGAGACCCAGTACTTC; CDR3aa: CASSRNRERGETQYF
d_gene: -; abundance: -; v_gene: TRBV28; j_gene: TRBJ1-4; CDR3nt: TGTGCCAGCAGATCTGGGACTGCAACTAATGAAAAACTGTTTTTT; CDR3aa: CASRSGTATNEKLFF
d_gene: TRBD2; abundance: once; v_gene: TRBV10-3; j_gene: TRBJ2-7; CDR3nt: TGTGCCATCAGTGAGAAGCAGCGGGGGCAATGGCACGAGCAGTACTTC; CDR3aa: CAISEKQRGQWHEQYF
d_gene: -; abundance: -; v_gene: TRBV19; j_gene: TRBJ1-4; CDR3nt: TGTGCCAGTAGCCCCAGAACAACTAATGAAAAACTGTTTTTT; CDR3aa: CASSPRTTNEKLFF
d_gene: TRBD1; abundance: -; v_gene: TRBV6-5; j_gene: TRBJ1-5; CDR3nt: TGTGCCAGCAGTTACTCCATTACAGGGGATCAGCCCCAGCATTTT; CDR3aa: CASSYSITGDQPQHF
d_gene: -; abundance: -; v_gene: TRBV5-6; j_gene: TRBJ2-7; CDR3nt: TGTGCCAGCAGCTTGGGCCGTTCCTACGAGCAGTACTTC; CDR3aa: CASSLGRSYEQYF
d_gene: -; abundance: -; v_gene: TRBV6-5; j_gene: TRBJ2-7; CDR3nt: TGTGCCAGCAGCCTGGGGGTTAGGTACGAGCAGTACTTC; CDR3aa: CASSLGVRYEQYF
d_gene: -; abundance: -; v_gene: TRBV4-3; j_gene: TRBJ1-4; CDR3nt: TGCGCCAGCAGCCAAGATTTTGCCCAACGGGAACTGTTTTTT; CDR3aa: CASSQDFAQRELFF
d_gene: TRBD1; abundance: -; v_gene: TRBV5-6; j_gene: TRBJ1-1; CDR3nt: TGTGCCAGCAGCTTGTACAGGGGCTCCCCTGAAGCTTTCTTT; CDR3aa: CASSLYRGSPEAFF
d_gene: TRBD1; abundance: once; v_gene: TRBV19; j_gene: TRBJ1-5; CDR3nt: TGTGCCAGTTCGGGACAGGGAGGGAGTCAGCCCCAGCATTTT; CDR3aa: CASSGQGGSQPQHF
d_gene: -; abundance: -; v_gene: TRBV3-1/TRBV3-2; j_gene: TRBJ2-3; CDR3nt: TGTGCCAGCAGCCAGTCCGTGTTCCCCAATACGCAGTATTTT; CDR3aa: CASSQSVFPNTQYF
d_gene: -; abundance: -; v_gene: TRBV28; j_gene: TRBJ1-1; CDR3nt: TGTGCCAGCAGTTTAATACAGGGTGCCGAAGCTTTCTTT; CDR3aa: CASSLIQGAEAFF
d_gene: -; abundance: once; v_gene: TRBV11-2; j_gene: TRBJ2-4; CDR3nt: TGTGCCAGCAGCTCACTGGGAGCTACAGGGACCAGAAACATTCAGTACTTC; CDR3aa: CASSSLGATGTRNIQYF
d_gene: TRBD1; abundance: -; v_gene: TRBV19; j_gene: TRBJ1-4; CDR3nt: TGTGCCAGTAGTATCGGGACAGTACTTGAAAAACTGTTTTTT; CDR3aa: CASSIGTVLEKLFF
d_gene: -; abundance: -; v_gene: TRBV28; j_gene: TRBJ1-2; CDR3nt: TGTGCCAGCAGAAGCGGACAAGGGCATGGCTACACCTTC; CDR3aa: CASRSGQGHGYTF